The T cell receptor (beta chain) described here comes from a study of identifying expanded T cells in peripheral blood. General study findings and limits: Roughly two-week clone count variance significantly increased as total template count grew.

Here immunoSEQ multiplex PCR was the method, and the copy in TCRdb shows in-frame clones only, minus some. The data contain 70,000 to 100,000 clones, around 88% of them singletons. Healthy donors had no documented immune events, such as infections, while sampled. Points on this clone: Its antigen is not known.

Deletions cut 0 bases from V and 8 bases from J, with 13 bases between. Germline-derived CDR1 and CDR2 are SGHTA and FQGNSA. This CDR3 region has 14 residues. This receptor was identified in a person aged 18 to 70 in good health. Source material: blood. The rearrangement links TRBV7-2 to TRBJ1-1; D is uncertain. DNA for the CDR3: TGTGCCAGCAGCTTAGCTTTAACGGTGACAGAAGCTTTCTTT. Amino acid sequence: CASSLALTVTEAFF.